This is a list of T cell receptor beta chains from one sample in a study of blood T cell repertoires in COVID-19. Generated by immunoSEQ multiplex PCR, the TCRdb table keeps only in-frame clones and is missing some. The table includes approximately 240,000 clones, about four fifths detected once. The specimen was peripheral blood. These TCRs come from a man aged 50 or older with acute or convalescent COVID-19. Each CDR3 is given with its conserved first and last residue. D genes are given only for firm matches. Expanded clones are given a class, and other clones once, few, many or no size at all.

D	size	V	J	CDR3	DNA
.	.	TRBV27	TRBJ2-2	CASSFGRGNTGELFF	TGTGCCAGCAGTTTTGGTAGGGGGAACACCGGGGAGCTGTTTTTT
.	.	TRBV13	TRBJ2-1	CASTSGPVSYNEQFF	TGTGCCAGCACCAGCGGGCCTGTCTCCTACAATGAGCAGTTCTTC
TRBD1	.	TRBV6-6	TRBJ1-1	CASSYSSDRVLMAFF	TGTGCCAGCAGTTACTCCAGCGACAGGGTTCTTATGGCTTTCTTT
TRBD1	.	TRBV27	TRBJ2-7	CASSPQGARTYEQYF	TGTGCCAGCAGTCCCCAGGGGGCTAGAACCTACGAGCAGTACTTC
TRBD2	.	TRBV5-5	TRBJ2-7	CASSGGTSGSITYEQYF	TGTGCCAGCAGCGGGGGGACTAGCGGGAGTATCACCTACGAGCAGTACTTC
.	few	TRBV28	TRBJ2-1	CATAWGVNEQFF	TGTGCCACCGCCTGGGGGGTAAATGAGCAGTTCTTC
.	.	TRBV27	TRBJ1-2	CASSTHRAANYGYTF	TGTGCCAGCAGTACCCACAGGGCAGCTAACTATGGCTACACCTTC
.	few	TRBV7-9	TRBJ2-1	CASSPQDGEQFF	TGTGCCAGCAGCCCTCAGGATGGTGAGCAGTTCTTC
.	.	TRBV11-3	TRBJ2-1	CASSLDRTSYNEQFF	TGTGCCAGCAGCTTAGATAGAACCTCCTACAATGAGCAGTTCTTC
.	few	TRBV19	TRBJ1-1	CASSLNTEAFF	TGTGCCAGTAGCTTGAACACTGAAGCTTTCTTT
TRBD2	.	TRBV19	TRBJ2-1	CASSIPTRTSGRSREQFF	TGTGCCAGTAGTATACCAACTAGGACTAGCGGGAGGTCGCGTGAGCAGTTCTTC
TRBD1	.	TRBV5-5	TRBJ2-7	CASSLPRDRTTYEQYF	TGTGCCAGCAGCTTGCCCCGGGACAGGACCACCTACGAGCAGTACTTC
.	.	TRBV6-5	TRBJ2-7	CASSPRGTAGEQYF	TGTGCCAGCAGTCCGAGAGGAACAGCAGGGGAGCAGTACTTC
.	.	TRBV5-1	TRBJ2-4	CASSLSDSQKNIQYF	TGCGCCAGCAGCTTGTCGGACAGCCAAAAAAACATTCAGTACTTC
.	.	TRBV11-2	TRBJ1-2	CASSLGSSDGYTF	TGTGCCAGCAGCTTAGGGTCCTCGGATGGCTACACCTTC
TRBD1	.	TRBV7-9	TRBJ1-1	CASSQGQGATEAFF	TGTGCCAGCAGCCAGGGACAGGGGGCAACTGAAGCTTTCTTT
TRBD1	.	TRBV6-6	TRBJ1-3	CASRRQGSGNTIYF	TGTGCCAGCAGGAGACAGGGCTCCGGAAACACCATATATTTT
.	.	TRBV20-1	TRBJ2-1	CSAPYNEQFF	TGCAGTGCTCCATACAATGAGCAGTTCTTC
.	.	TRBV10-1	TRBJ1-4	CASSAGSTTNEKLFF	TGCGCCAGCAGTGCCGGGTCTACAACTAATGAAAAACTGTTTTTT
.	.	TRBV9	TRBJ1-1	CASSVVGGRTEAFF	TGTGCCAGCAGCGTAGTCGGGGGTAGAACTGAAGCTTTCTTT
TRBD2	.	TRBV5-1	TRBJ2-5	CASSPSTSGVETQYF	TGCGCCAGCAGCCCTTCGACTAGCGGGGTGGAGACCCAGTACTTC
.	.	TRBV6-5	TRBJ2-3	CASSLRDTQYF	TGTGCCAGCAGCCTCCGGGATACGCAGTATTTT
.	few	TRBV28	TRBJ1-2	CASKFAGTYYGYTF	TGTGCCAGCAAATTCGCCGGGACTTACTATGGCTACACCTTC
.	.	TRBV12-3/TRBV12-4	TRBJ2-3	CASRGTGIDTQYF	TGTGCCAGCAGGGGTACAGGGATAGATACGCAGTATTTT
.	.	TRBV10-3	TRBJ1-5	CAISESRGNGWDQPQHF	TGTGCCATCAGTGAGTCGCGCGGAAACGGTTGGGATCAGCCCCAGCATTTT
.	few	TRBV19	TRBJ1-6	CASSESSYNSPLHF	TGTGCCAGTAGTGAGAGCTCCTATAATTCACCCCTCCACTTT
.	.	TRBV2	TRBJ2-5	CASKRRDPQETQYF	TGTGCCAGCAAAAGGCGGGACCCCCAAGAGACCCAGTACTTC
TRBD2	.	TRBV7-6	TRBJ2-6	CASSTSSGRISGANVLTF	TGTGCCAGCAGCACGAGTAGCGGGAGGATCTCTGGGGCCAACGTCCTGACTTTC
.	few	TRBV6-9	TRBJ1-5	CASMVRYSNQPQHF	TGTGCCAGCATGGTACGGTATAGCAATCAGCCCCAGCATTTT
.	.	TRBV7-6	TRBJ2-2	CASSQGVVDGELFF	TGTGCCAGCAGCCAGGGTGTGGTTGACGGGGAGCTGTTTTTT
.	few	TRBV28	TRBJ1-2	CASTRPGWASNYGYTF	TGTGCCAGCACCCGGCCAGGGTGGGCCAGTAACTATGGCTACACCTTC
.	.	TRBV12-3/TRBV12-4	TRBJ2-1	CASYRYSNEQFF	TGTGCCAGCTACAGGTACTCCAATGAGCAGTTCTTC
.	.	TRBV18	TRBJ2-5	CASSPRTSIETQYF	TGTGCCAGCTCACCAAGAACCTCTATTGAGACCCAGTACTTC
.	.	TRBV9	TRBJ1-2	CASSAAGTTYGYTF	TGTGCCAGCAGCGCGGCCGGGACAACATATGGCTACACCTTC
TRBD1	.	TRBV30	TRBJ2-7	CAWKGQGDEQYF	TGTGCCTGGAAGGGACAGGGCGACGAGCAGTACTTC
.	.	TRBV7-9	TRBJ1-5	CASSSTVSNQPQHF	TGTGCCAGCAGCTCAACAGTCAGCAATCAGCCCCAGCATTTT
.	.	TRBV29-1	TRBJ1-4	CSVSRGSNEKLFF	TGCAGCGTTTCTCGGGGATCTAATGAAAAACTGTTTTTT
.	.	TRBV2	TRBJ2-1	CASTRGSSYNEQFF	TGTGCCAGCACAAGGGGGAGCTCCTACAATGAGCAGTTCTTC
.	few	TRBV28	TRBJ1-5	CASSAEYSNQPQHF	TGTGCCAGCAGTGCGGAGTATAGCAATCAGCCCCAGCATTTT
.	few	TRBV19	TRBJ1-1	CASSIQLRTEAFF	TGTGCCAGTAGTATCCAGCTCAGGACTGAAGCTTTCTTT
.	.	TRBV4-1	TRBJ1-2	CASSQIGTPSEGYTF	TGCGCCAGCAGCCAAATAGGGACACCCTCTGAAGGCTACACCTTC
.	.	TRBV10-1	TRBJ2-3	CASSDPAGPSTDTQYF	TGCGCCAGCAGTGATCCGGCGGGGCCTAGCACAGATACGCAGTATTTT
.	.	TRBV15	TRBJ2-7	CATSRDVSVVGVYEQYF	TGTGCCACCAGCAGAGATGTTTCGGTAGTAGGGGTCTACGAGCAGTACTTC
.	once	TRBV6-1	TRBJ1-5	CASSEDIGWNQPQHF	TGTGCCAGCAGTGAAGATATCGGGTGGAATCAGCCCCAGCATTTT
TRBD2	few	TRBV5-1	TRBJ2-5	CASSLVAGEQETQYF	TGCGCCAGCAGCTTGGTTGCGGGGGAGCAAGAGACCCAGTACTTC
TRBD2	once	TRBV28	TRBJ2-5	CASSQRLAGGETQYF	TGTGCCAGCAGCCAGCGACTAGCGGGAGGAGAGACCCAGTACTTC
.	few	TRBV19	TRBJ1-2	CASNPVGGEGYGYTF	TGTGCCAGTAACCCTGTTGGAGGGGAGGGCTATGGCTACACCTTC
TRBD2	.	TRBV7-3	TRBJ2-1	CASSRVATSGSNEQFF	TGTGCCAGCAGCCGCGTGGCGACTAGCGGGAGCAATGAGCAGTTCTTC
.	.	TRBV5-1	TRBJ1-1	CASSPPPSNTEAFF	TGCGCCAGCAGCCCCCCCCCGTCGAACACTGAAGCTTTCTTT
.	.	TRBV28	TRBJ2-1	CASSQEGLSGDEQFF	TGTGCCAGCAGTCAAGAGGGACTCAGCGGAGATGAGCAGTTCTTC
TRBD2	few	TRBV12-3/TRBV12-4	TRBJ2-5	CASSRTSLETQYF	TGTGCCAGCAGTCGGACTAGCCTGGAGACCCAGTACTTC
TRBD1	.	TRBV29-1	TRBJ1-1	CSVAPGQDYTEAFF	TGCAGCGTCGCACCTGGACAGGATTACACTGAAGCTTTCTTT
TRBD1	.	TRBV29-1	TRBJ1-2	CSVDVQGNYGYTF	TGCAGCGTTGATGTACAGGGGAACTATGGCTACACCTTC
.	.	TRBV14	TRBJ2-1	CASSQVGPGNEQFF	TGTGCCAGCAGCCAAGTAGGCCCGGGCAATGAGCAGTTCTTC